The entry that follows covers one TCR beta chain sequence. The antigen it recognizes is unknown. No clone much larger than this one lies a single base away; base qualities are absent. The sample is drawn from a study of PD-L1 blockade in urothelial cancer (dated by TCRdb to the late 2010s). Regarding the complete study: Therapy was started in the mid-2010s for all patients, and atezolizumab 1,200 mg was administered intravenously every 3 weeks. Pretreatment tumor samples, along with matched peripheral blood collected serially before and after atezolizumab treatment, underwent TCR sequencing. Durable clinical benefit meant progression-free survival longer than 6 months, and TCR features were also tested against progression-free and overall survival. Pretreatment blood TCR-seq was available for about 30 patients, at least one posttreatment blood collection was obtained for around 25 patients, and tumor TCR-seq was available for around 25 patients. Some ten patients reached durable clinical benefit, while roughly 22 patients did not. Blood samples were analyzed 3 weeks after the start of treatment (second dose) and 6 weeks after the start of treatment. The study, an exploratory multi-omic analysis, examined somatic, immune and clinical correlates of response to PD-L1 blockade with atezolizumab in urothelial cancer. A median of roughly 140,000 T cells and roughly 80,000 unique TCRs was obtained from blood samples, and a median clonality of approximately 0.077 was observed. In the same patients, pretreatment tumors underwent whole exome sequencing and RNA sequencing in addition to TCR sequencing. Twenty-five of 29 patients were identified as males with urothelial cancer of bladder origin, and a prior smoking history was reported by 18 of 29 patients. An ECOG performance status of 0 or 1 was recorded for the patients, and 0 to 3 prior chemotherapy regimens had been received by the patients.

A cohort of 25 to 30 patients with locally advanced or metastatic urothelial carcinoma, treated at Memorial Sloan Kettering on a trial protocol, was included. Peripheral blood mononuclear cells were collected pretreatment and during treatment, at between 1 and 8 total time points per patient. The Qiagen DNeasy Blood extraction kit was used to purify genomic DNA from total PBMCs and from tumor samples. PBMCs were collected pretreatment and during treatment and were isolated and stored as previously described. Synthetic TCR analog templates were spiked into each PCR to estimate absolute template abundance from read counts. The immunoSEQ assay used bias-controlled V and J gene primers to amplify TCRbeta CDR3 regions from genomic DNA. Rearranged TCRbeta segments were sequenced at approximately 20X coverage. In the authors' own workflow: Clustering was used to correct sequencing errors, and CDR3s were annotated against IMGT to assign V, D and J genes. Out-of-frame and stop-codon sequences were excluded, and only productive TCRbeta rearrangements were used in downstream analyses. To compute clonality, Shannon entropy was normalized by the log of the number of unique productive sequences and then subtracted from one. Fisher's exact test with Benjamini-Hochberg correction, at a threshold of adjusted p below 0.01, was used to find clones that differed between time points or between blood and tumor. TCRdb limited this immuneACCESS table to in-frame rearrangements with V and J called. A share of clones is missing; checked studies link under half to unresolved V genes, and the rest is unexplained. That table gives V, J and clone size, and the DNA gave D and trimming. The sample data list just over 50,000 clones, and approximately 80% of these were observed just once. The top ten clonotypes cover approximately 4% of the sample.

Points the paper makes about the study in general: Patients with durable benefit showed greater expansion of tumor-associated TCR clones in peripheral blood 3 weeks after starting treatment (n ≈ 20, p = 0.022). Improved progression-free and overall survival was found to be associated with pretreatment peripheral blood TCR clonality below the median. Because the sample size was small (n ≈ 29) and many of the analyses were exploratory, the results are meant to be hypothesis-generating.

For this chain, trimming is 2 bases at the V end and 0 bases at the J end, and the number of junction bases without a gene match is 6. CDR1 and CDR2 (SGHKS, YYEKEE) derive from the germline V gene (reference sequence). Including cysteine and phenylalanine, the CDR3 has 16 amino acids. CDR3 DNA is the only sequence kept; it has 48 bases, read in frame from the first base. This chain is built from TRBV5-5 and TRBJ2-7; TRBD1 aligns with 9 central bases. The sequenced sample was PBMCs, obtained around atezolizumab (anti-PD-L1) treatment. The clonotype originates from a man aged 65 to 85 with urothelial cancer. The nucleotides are TGTGCCAGCAGCTTATCCGGGACAGGGAGCTCCTACGAGCAGTACTTC. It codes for CASSLSGTGSSYEQYF.